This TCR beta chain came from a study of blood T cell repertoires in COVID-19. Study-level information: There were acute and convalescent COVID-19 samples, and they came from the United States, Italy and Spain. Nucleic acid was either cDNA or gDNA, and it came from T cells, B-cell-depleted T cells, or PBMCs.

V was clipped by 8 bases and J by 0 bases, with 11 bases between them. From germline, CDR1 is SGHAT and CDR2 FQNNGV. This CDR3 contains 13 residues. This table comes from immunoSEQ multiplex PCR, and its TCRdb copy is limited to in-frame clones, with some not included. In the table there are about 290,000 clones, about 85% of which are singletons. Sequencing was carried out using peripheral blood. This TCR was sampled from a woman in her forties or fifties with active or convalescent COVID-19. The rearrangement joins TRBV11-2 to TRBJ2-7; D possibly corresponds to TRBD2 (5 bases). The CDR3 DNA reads TGTGCCAGCGCGGGTTGGCCCTCCTACGAGCAGTACTTC. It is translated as CASAGWPSYEQYF.